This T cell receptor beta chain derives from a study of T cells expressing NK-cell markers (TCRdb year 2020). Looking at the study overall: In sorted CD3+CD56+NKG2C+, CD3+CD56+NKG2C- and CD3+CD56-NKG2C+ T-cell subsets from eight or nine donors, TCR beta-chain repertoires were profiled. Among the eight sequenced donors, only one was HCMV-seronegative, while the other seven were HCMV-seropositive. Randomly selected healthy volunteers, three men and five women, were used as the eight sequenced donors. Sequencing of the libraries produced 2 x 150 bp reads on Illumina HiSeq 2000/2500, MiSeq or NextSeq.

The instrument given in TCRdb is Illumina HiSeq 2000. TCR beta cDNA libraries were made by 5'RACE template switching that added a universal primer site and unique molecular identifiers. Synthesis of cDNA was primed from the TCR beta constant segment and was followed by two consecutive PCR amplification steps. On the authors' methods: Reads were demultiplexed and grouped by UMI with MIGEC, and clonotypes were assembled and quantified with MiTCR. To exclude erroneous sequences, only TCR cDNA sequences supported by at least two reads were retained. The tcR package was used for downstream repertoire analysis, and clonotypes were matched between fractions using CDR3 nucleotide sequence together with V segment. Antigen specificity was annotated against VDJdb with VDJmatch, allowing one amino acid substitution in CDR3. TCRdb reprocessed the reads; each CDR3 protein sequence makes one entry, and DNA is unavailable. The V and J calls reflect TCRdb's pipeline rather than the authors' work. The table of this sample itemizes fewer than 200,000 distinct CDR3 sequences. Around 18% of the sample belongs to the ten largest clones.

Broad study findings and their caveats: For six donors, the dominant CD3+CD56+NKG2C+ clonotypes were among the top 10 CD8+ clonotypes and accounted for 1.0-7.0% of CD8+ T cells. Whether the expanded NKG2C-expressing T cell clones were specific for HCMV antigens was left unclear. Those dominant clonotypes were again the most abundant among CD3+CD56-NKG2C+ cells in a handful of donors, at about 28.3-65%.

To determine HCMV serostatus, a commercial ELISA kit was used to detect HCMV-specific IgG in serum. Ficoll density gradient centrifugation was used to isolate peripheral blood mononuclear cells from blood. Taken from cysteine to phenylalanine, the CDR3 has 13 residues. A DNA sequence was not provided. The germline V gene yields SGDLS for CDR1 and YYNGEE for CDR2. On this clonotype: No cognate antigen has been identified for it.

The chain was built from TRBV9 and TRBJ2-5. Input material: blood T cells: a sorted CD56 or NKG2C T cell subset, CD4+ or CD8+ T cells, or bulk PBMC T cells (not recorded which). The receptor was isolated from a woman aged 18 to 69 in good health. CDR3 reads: CASSVGYSQTQYF.